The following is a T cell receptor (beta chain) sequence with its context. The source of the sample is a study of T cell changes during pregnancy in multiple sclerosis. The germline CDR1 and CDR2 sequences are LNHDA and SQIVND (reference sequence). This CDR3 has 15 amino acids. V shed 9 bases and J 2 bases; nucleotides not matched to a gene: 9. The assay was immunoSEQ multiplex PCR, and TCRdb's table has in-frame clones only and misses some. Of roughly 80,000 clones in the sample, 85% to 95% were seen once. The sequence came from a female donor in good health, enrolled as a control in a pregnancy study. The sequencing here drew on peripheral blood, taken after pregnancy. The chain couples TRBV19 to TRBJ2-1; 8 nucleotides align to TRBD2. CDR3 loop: CASSGTGGTYNEQFF. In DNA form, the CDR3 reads TGTGCCAGCTCTGGGACGGGAGGGACCTACAATGAGCAGTTCTTC.